Listed below are T cell receptor beta chains from one sample, sequenced in a study of OX40 agonist ivuxolimab in advanced cancers. Some clones are missing from TCRdb's copy, which holds only in-frame ones; the method was immunoSEQ multiplex PCR. Altogether more than 95,000 clones are present, around 90% being singletons, with the ten largest covering 0.7% to 0.9%. Source: CD4+ or CD8+ T cells sorted from blood, taken in a trial of the OX40 agonist ivuxolimab. The receptors originated from an adult with an advanced solid tumor such as melanoma, head and neck, liver or kidney cancer. Both conserved end residues are part of each CDR3. The D gene is left open where the match is weak. Expanded clones get a size class; other rows say once, few or many, or leave the size out.

v_call	j_call	d_call	clone_size	cdr3_aa	cdr3_nt
TRBV6-1	TRBJ2-1	-	-	CASIPAGRDNEQFF	TGTGCCAGCATCCCCGCGGGGAGAGACAATGAGCAGTTCTTC
TRBV6-5	TRBJ1-1	-	-	CASSGLPNTEAFF	TGTGCCAGCAGTGGGCTGCCGAACACTGAAGCTTTCTTT
TRBV7-3	TRBJ1-1	-	-	CASSPGRGTEAFF	TGTGCCAGCAGCCCGGGGCGGGGAACTGAAGCTTTCTTT
TRBV28	TRBJ2-1	-	once	CASSPTRYNEQFF	TGTGCCAGCAGCCCCACAAGGTACAATGAGCAGTTCTTC
TRBV7-3	TRBJ1-1	-	-	CASSLTRGAGNTEAFF	TGTGCCAGCAGCTTAACCCGTGGCGCCGGGAACACTGAAGCTTTCTTT
TRBV5-8	TRBJ2-2	-	-	CASSLWSNTGELFF	TGTGCCAGCAGCTTATGGTCGAACACCGGGGAGCTGTTTTTT
TRBV5-6	TRBJ1-3	-	-	CASSTGLSGNTIYF	TGTGCCAGCAGCACAGGGTTATCTGGAAACACCATATATTTT
TRBV12-5	TRBJ2-6	-	-	CASGRETGANVLTF	TGTGCTAGTGGACGCGAGACTGGGGCCAACGTCCTGACTTTC
TRBV7-3	TRBJ2-1	-	once	CASSARLGQQFF	TGTGCCAGCAGCGCCCGCCTGGGACAGCAGTTCTTC
TRBV27	TRBJ1-1	-	-	CASSFFSGLGNTEAFF	TGTGCCAGCAGTTTCTTCTCGGGGTTGGGGAACACTGAAGCTTTCTTT
TRBV6-5	TRBJ2-1	-	-	CASSYRSGSSYNEQFF	TGTGCCAGCAGTTACAGGTCAGGGAGCTCCTACAATGAGCAGTTCTTC
TRBV14	TRBJ2-7	TRBD2	once	CASSQELAGNYEQYF	TGTGCCAGCAGCCAAGAACTAGCGGGGAACTACGAGCAGTACTTC
TRBV5-4	TRBJ2-1	TRBD2	-	CASSLAGRAGEQFF	TGTGCCAGCAGCTTGGCCGGGAGGGCCGGTGAGCAGTTCTTC
TRBV4-3	TRBJ2-2	-	-	CASSQAMEGPAFRELFF	TGCGCCAGCAGCCAAGCCATGGAAGGGCCAGCGTTCCGGGAGCTGTTTTTT
TRBV6-5	TRBJ2-1	-	-	CASSYSSSFEQFF	TGTGCCAGCAGTTACTCGTCGTCTTTTGAGCAGTTCTTC
TRBV20-1	TRBJ2-1	-	-	CSARVVGEQFF	TGCAGTGCTAGAGTGGTTGGGGAGCAGTTCTTC
TRBV7-2	TRBJ2-7	TRBD2	-	CASSLEGTSGIRSEQYF	TGTGCCAGCAGCTTAGAGGGGACTAGCGGGATAAGGAGCGAGCAGTACTTC
TRBV30	TRBJ1-3	-	-	CAWSLHTPLSGNTIYF	TGTGCCTGGTCACTCCATACACCTCTCTCTGGAAACACCATATATTTT
TRBV5-1	TRBJ2-5	-	-	CASSLRTGAVAGETQYF	TGCGCCAGCAGCCTCAGGACTGGGGCCGTCGCCGGGGAGACCCAGTACTTC
TRBV7-2	TRBJ1-2	TRBD1	-	CASSLGGQGLGYGYTF	TGTGCCAGCAGCTTAGGGGGACAGGGGCTTGGCTATGGCTACACCTTC
TRBV13	TRBJ1-3	-	-	CASSFISLESTIYF	TGTGCCAGCAGCTTCATCTCCTTGGAGAGCACCATATATTTT
TRBV7-3	TRBJ2-7	TRBD1	-	CASSLTGTGDYEQYF	TGTGCCAGCAGCTTAACCGGGACAGGAGACTACGAGCAGTACTTC
TRBV5-4	TRBJ2-1	-	once	CASSLRDTNEQFF	TGTGCCAGCAGCTTAAGGGACACCAATGAGCAGTTCTTC
TRBV9	TRBJ1-2	-	-	CASSVDSNNYGYTF	TGTGCCAGCAGCGTAGATTCCAATAACTATGGCTACACCTTC
TRBV5-4	TRBJ1-1	-	once	CASSSGGGRTEAFF	TGTGCCAGCAGCTCTGGGGGGGGAAGGACTGAAGCTTTCTTT
TRBV28	TRBJ1-2	-	few	CASSFGHLNYGYTF	TGTGCCAGCAGTTTTGGGCACTTAAACTATGGCTACACCTTC
TRBV18	TRBJ2-5	-	-	CASSPQQGRGTQYF	TGTGCCAGCTCACCACAACAGGGGAGGGGGACCCAGTACTTC
TRBV2	TRBJ1-5	TRBD1	-	CASRGGTVGNQPQHF	TGTGCCAGCAGGGGGGGGACAGTTGGGAATCAGCCCCAGCATTTT
TRBV5-4	TRBJ1-4	TRBD1	-	CASSEPGQGVEKLFF	TGTGCCAGCAGCGAACCGGGACAGGGGGTTGAAAAACTGTTTTTT
TRBV27	TRBJ1-2	-	-	CASSPLANYGYTF	TGTGCCAGCAGCCCACTAGCGAACTATGGCTACACCTTC
TRBV30	TRBJ2-3	-	-	CAWELGDRINTDTQYF	TGTGCCTGGGAATTGGGAGACCGGATTAACACAGATACGCAGTATTTT
TRBV11-1	TRBJ1-1	-	-	CASSLVGSAAVRAFF	TGTGCCAGCAGCTTAGTCGGGTCGGCCGCGGTCCGGGCTTTCTTT
TRBV28	TRBJ2-7	-	-	CASSFALASLSYEQYF	TGTGCCAGCAGTTTTGCCCTAGCGTCCCTTTCCTACGAGCAGTACTTC
TRBV28	TRBJ2-7	TRBD1	-	CASTPPEGTGVYEQYF	TGTGCCAGCACCCCCCCGGAGGGGACAGGGGTCTACGAGCAGTACTTC
TRBV28	TRBJ2-3	-	-	CASSSGTAIDTQYF	TGTGCCAGCAGTTCGGGGACTGCGATCGATACGCAGTATTTT
TRBV11-2	TRBJ1-2	-	-	CASSPGGDIYGYTF	TGTGCCAGCAGCCCAGGAGGGGACATCTATGGCTACACCTTC
TRBV5-1	TRBJ2-1	TRBD2	-	CASGLAGSNEQFF	TGCGCCAGCGGACTAGCGGGAAGCAATGAGCAGTTCTTC
TRBV12-2	TRBJ1-1	-	once	CASRRRTEAFF	TGTGCAAGTCGCCGCAGGACTGAAGCTTTCTTT
TRBV14	TRBJ1-3	-	-	CASSLLGSGNTIYF	TGTGCCAGCAGCCTCCTTGGCTCTGGAAACACCATATATTTT
TRBV10-3	TRBJ1-2	TRBD1	-	CAISVGDRDSGGYTF	TGTGCCATCAGTGTGGGGGACAGGGACTCGGGTGGCTACACCTTC
TRBV5-6	TRBJ2-7	TRBD2	-	CASSLPGSGNYEQYF	TGTGCCAGCAGCTTGCCCGGTAGCGGGAACTACGAGCAGTACTTC
TRBV6-1	TRBJ2-3	-	-	CATPQSGDTQYF	TGTGCCACCCCCCAAAGCGGAGATACGCAGTATTTT
TRBV6-5	TRBJ2-7	TRBD2	-	CASSYGGRLDEQYF	TGTGCCAGCAGTTACGGCGGGAGATTGGACGAGCAGTACTTC
TRBV28	TRBJ2-7	TRBD2	-	CASRAGGSPHEQYF	TGTGCCAGCCGAGCGGGAGGGTCCCCCCACGAGCAGTACTTC
TRBV18	TRBJ2-3	-	-	CASSVPTGTDTQYF	TGTGCCAGCTCCGTGCCTACAGGGACAGATACGCAGTATTTT
TRBV11-3	TRBJ2-2	TRBD1	once	CASSPGTGDGELFF	TGTGCCAGCAGCCCCGGGACAGGGGACGGGGAGCTGTTTTTT
TRBV9	TRBJ1-5	-	many	CASSLGAGFNEPQHF	TGTGCCAGCAGCCTAGGGGCGGGTTTCAACGAGCCCCAGCATTTT
TRBV7-2	TRBJ2-2	-	once	CASRSVSNTGELFF	TGTGCCAGCAGAAGCGTATCGAACACCGGGGAGCTGTTTTTT
TRBV6-5	TRBJ1-2	TRBD1	-	CASSHGTARGYTF	TGTGCCAGCAGTCACGGGACAGCTAGGGGCTACACCTTC